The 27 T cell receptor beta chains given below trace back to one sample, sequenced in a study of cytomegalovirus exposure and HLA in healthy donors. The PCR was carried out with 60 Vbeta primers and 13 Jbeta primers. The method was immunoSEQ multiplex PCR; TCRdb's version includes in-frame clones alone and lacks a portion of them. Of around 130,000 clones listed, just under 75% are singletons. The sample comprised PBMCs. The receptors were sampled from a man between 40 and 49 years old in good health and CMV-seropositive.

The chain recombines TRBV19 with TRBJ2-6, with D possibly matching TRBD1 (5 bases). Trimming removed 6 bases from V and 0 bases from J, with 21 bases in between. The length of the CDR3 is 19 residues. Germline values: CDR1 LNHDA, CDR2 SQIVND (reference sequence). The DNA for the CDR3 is TGTGCCAGTAGCCAACCCTTTGGGGCCACCTCCTCTGGGGCCAACGTCCTGACTTTC. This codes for CASSQPFGATSSGANVLTF.

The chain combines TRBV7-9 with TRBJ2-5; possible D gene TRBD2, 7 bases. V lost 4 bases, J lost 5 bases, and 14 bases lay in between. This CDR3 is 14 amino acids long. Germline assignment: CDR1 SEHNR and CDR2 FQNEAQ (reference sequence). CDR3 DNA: TGTGCCAGCAGCTCACCGGGGAGGGGGGAGACCCAGTACTTC. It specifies CASSSPGRGETQYF.

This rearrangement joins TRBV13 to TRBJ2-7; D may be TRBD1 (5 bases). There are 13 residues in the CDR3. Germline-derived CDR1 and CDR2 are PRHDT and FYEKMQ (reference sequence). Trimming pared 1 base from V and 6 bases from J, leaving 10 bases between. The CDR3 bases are TGTGCCAGCAGCTTAGAATCAGGGTGCGAGCAGTACTTC. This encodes CASSLESGCEQYF.

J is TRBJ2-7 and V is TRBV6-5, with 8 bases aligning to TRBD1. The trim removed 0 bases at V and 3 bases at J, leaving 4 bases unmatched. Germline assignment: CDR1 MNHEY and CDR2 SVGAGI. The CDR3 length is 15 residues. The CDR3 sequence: CASSYSVDRDYEQYF. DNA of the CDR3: TGTGCCAGCAGTTACTCGGTGGACAGGGACTACGAGCAGTACTTC.

As DNA, the CDR3 is TGTGCCAGCAGCCAAAATCGTCGTACGGGAAGTTCACCCCTCCACTTT. Protein product: CASSQNRRTGSSPLHF. This sequence joins TRBV4-2 and TRBJ1-6, with D unresolved. The CDR3 has 16 residues. V was pared by 2 bases and J by 9 bases, with 17 bases between. Germline V gives CDR1 LGHNA, CDR2 YNFKEQ.

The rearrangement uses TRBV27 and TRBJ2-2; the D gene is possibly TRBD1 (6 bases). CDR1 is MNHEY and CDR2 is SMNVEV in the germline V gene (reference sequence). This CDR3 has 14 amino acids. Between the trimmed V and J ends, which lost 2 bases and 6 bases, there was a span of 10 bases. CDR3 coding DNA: TGTGCCAGCAGTTTAGACAGGTCTCCCGGGGAGCTGTTTTTT. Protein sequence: CASSLDRSPGELFF.

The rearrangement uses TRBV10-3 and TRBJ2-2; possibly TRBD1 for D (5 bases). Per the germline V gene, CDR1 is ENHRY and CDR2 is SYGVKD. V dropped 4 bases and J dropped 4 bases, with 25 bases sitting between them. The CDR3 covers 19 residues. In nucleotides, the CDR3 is TGTGCCATCAGTGCAAGGTCAGGGTTTAAAGATCCTTCCACCGGGGAGCTGTTTTTT. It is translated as CAISARSGFKDPSTGELFF.

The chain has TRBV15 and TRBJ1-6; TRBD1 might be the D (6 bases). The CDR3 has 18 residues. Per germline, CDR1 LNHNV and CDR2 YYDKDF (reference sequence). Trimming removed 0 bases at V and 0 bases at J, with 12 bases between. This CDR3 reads CATSRDRSGDSYNSPLHF. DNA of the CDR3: TGTGCCACCAGCAGAGATCGGTCAGGGGACTCCTATAATTCACCCCTCCACTTT.

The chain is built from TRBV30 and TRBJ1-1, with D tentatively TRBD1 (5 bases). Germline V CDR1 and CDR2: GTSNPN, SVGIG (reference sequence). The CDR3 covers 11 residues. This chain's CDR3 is CAAGLGGEAFF. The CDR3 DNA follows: TGTGCTGCGGGGTTGGGGGGTGAAGCTTTCTTT.

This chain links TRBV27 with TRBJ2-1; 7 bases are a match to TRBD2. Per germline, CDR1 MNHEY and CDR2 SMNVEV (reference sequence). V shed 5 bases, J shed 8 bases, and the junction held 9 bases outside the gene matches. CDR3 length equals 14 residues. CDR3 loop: CASSREASGDEQFF. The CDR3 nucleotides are TGTGCCAGCAGTCGAGAGGCTAGCGGAGATGAGCAGTTCTTC.

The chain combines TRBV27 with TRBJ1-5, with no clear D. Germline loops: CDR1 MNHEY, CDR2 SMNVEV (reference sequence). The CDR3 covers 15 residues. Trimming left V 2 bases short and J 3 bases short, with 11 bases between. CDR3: CASSLGGSNNQPQHF. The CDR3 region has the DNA TGTGCCAGCAGTTTAGGAGGATCGAACAATCAGCCCCAGCATTTT.

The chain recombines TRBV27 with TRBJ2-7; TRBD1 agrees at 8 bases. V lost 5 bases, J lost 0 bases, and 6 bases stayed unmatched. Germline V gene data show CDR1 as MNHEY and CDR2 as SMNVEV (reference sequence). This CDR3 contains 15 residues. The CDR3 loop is CASSIGQGSSYEQYF. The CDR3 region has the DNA TGTGCCAGCAGTATCGGACAGGGAAGCTCCTACGAGCAGTACTTC.

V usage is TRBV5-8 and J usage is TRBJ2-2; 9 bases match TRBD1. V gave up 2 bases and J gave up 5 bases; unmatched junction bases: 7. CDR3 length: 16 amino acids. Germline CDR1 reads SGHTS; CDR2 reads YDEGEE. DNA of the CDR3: TGTGCCAGCAGCTTATACAGGGGGCGAGGGACCGGGGAGCTGTTTTTT. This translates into CASSLYRGRGTGELFF.

Here the CDR3 reads CASRGTGGAGQPQHF. Written as DNA, the CDR3 is TGTGCCAGCAGGGGGACAGGGGGCGCGGGTCAGCCCCAGCATTTT. The V call is TRBV2, the J call TRBJ1-5; 12 positions match TRBD1. J was trimmed by 6 bases and V by 6 bases; bases with no gene match: 6. Germline V CDR1 and CDR2: SNHLY, FYNNEI. CDR3 length: 15 amino acids.

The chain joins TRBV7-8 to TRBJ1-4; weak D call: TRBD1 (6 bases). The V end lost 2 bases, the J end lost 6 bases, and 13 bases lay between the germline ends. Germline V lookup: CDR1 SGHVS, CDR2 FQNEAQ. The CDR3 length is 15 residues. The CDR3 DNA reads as TGTGCCAGCAGCTTAAGCAGGGGAGGGGATGAAAAACTGTTTTTT. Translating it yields CASSLSRGGDEKLFF.

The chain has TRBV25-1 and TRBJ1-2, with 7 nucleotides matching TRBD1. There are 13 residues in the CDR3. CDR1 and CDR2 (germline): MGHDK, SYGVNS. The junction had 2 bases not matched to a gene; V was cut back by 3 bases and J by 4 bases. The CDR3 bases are TGTGCCAGCAGTGATAGGGGGCGCTATGGCTACACCTTC. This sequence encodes CASSDRGRYGYTF.

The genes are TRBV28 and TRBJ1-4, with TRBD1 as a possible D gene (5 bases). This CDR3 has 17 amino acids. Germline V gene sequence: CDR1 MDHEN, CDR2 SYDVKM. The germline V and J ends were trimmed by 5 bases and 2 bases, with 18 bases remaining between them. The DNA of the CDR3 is TGTGCCAGCAGTCTTTTGGGGGAGGGGCCGACTAATGAAAAACTGTTTTTT. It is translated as CASSLLGEGPTNEKLFF.

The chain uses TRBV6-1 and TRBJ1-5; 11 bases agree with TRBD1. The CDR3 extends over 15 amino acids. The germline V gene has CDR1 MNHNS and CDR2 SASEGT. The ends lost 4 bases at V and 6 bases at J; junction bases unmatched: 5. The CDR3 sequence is CASSGGGTGGQPQHF. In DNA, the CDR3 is TGTGCCAGCAGTGGGGGGGGGACAGGGGGTCAGCCCCAGCATTTT.

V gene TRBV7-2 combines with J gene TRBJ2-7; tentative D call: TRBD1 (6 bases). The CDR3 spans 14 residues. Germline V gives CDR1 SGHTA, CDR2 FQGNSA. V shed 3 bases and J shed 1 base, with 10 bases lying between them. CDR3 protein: CASSFKQGSYEQYF. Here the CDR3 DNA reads TGTGCCAGCAGCTTCAAACAGGGTTCCTACGAGCAGTACTTC.

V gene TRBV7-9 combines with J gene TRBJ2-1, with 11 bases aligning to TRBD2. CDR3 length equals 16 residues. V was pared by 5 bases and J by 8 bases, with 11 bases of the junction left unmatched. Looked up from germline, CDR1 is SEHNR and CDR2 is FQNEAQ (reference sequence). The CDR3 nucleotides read TGTGCCAGCAGCCGCAGAGGAACTAGCGGGAGCCATGAGCAGTTCTTC. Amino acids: CASSRRGTSGSHEQFF.

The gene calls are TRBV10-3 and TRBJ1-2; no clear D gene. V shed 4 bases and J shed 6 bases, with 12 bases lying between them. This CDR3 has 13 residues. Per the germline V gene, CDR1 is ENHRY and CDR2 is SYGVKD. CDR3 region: CAISVRVLDGYTF. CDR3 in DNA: TGTGCCATCAGTGTGCGAGTATTGGATGGCTACACCTTC.

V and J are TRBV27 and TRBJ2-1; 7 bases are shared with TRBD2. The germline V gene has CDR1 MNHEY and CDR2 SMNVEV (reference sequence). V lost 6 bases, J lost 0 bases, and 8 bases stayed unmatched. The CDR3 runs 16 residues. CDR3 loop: CASRPGLSSSYNEQFF. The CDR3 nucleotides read TGTGCCAGCAGGCCGGGACTATCGAGCTCCTACAATGAGCAGTTCTTC.

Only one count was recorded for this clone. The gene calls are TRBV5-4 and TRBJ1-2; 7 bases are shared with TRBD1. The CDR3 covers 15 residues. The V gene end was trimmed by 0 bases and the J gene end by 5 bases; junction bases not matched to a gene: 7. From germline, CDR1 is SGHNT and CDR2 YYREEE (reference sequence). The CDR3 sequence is CASSLVGRGEYGYTF. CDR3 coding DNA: TGTGCCAGCAGCTTGGTGGGCAGGGGGGAATATGGCTACACCTTC.

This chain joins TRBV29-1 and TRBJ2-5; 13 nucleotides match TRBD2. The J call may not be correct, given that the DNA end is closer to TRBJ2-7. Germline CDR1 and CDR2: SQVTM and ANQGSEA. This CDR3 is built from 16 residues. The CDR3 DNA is TGCAGCGCCTCAACTAGCGGGAGGGCTCGGGGCTACGAGCAGTACTTC. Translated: CSASTSGRARGYEQYF.

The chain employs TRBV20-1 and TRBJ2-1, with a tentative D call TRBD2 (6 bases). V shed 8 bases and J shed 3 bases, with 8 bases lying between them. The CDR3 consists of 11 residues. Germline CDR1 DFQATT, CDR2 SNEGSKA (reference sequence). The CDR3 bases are TGCAGTCCCGGGGGCTACAATGAGCAGTTCTTC. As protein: CSPGGYNEQFF.

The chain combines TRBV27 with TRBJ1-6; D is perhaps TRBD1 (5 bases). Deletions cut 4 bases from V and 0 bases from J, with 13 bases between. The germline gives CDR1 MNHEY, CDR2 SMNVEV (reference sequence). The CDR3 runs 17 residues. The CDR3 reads CASSSGHQSSYNSPLHF. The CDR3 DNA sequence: TGTGCCAGCAGTTCCGGACACCAGAGCTCCTATAATTCACCCCTCCACTTT.

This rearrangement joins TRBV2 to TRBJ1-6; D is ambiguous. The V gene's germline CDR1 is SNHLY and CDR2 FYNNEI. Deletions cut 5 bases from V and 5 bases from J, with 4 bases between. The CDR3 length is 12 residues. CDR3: CASSPDNSPLHF. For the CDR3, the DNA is TGTGCCAGCAGTCCGGATAATTCACCCCTCCACTTT.